A single TCR beta chain is shown here with its context. Antigen unknown. The data belong to a study of blood T cells in healthy people across ages. Regarding the study as a whole: Older individuals had lower TCR beta diversity per million T cells (the decline was roughly linear).

Healthy individuals of Caucasian origin from Russia, aged about 6 to 95, served as donors. At least 6.5 million PBMCs were isolated per sample. Primed by a sample-barcoded 5' primer and a J-beta primer mix, a second PCR proceeded for about 7 to 12 cycles. TCRdb independently ran MiXCR on the 5' RACE reads; one entry per CDR3 protein. The data show 1.2 million to 1.5 million distinct CDR3 sequences, 40% to 50% seen once. V was trimmed by 2 bases and J by 0 bases, leaving 12 bases between them. Germline V gene lookup returns CDR1 MGHDK and CDR2 SYGVNS. This CDR3 is built from 16 residues. This clonotype was obtained from a woman younger than 30 in good health. Sequenced: blood. The chain couples TRBV25-1 to TRBJ2-3; D is unclear. CDR3 sequence: CASSEGISQSTDTQYF. As DNA, the CDR3 is TGTGCCAGCAGTGAAGGGATCTCACAGAGCACAGATACGCAGTATTTT.